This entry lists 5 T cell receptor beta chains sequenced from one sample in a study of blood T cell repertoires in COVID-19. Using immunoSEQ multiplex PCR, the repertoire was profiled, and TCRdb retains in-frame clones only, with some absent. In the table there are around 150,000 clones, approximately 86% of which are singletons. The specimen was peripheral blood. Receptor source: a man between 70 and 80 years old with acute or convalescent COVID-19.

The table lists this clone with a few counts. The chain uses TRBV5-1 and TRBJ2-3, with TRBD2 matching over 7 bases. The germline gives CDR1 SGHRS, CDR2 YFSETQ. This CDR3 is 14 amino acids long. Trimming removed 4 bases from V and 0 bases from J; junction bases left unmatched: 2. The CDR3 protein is CASSTGGSTDTQYF. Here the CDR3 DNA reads TGCGCCAGCAGCACCGGGGGGAGCACAGATACGCAGTATTTT.

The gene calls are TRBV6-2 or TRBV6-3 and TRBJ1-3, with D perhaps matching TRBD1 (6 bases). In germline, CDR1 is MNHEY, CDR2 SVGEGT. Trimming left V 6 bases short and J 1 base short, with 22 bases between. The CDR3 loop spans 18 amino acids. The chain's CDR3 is CASSRDTPRILSGNTIYF. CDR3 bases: TGTGCCAGCAGCCGGGACACGCCACGGATCTTGTCTGGAAACACCATATATTTT.

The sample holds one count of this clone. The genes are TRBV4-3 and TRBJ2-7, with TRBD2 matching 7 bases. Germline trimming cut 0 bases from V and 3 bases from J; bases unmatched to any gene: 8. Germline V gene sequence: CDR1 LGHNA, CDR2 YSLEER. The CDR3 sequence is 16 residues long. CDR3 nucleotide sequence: TGCGCCAGCAGCCAAGATGTCGGCGGGAGCTTCTACGAGCAGTACTTC. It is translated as CASSQDVGGSFYEQYF.

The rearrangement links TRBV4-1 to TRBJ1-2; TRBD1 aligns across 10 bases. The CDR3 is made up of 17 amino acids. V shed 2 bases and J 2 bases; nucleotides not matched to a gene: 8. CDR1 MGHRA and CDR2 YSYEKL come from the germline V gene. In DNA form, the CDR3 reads TGCGCCAGCAGCCAACATACCGGACAGGGGGTCAACTATGGCTACACCTTC. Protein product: CASSQHTGQGVNYGYTF.

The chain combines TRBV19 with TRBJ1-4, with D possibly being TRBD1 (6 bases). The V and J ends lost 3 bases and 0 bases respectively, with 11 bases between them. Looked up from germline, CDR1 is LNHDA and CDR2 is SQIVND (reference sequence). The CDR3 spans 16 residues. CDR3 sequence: CASSMGASSTNEKLFF. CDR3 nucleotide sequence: TGTGCCAGTAGTATGGGGGCCTCTTCAACTAATGAAAAACTGTTTTTT. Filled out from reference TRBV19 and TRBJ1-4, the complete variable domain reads DGGITQSPKYLFRKEGQNVTLSCEQNLNHDAMYWYRQDPGQGLRLIYYSQIVNDFQKGDIAEGYSVSREKKESFPLTVTSAQKNPTAFYLCASSMGASSTNEKLFFGSGTQLSVL.